This entry lists 18 T cell receptor beta chains sequenced from one sample in a study of a mutant IDH1 vaccine in newly diagnosed glioma. Sequencing was performed with immunoSEQ multiplex PCR; in TCRdb, only in-frame clones are kept and a portion is missing. The sample records about 58,000 clones, approximately 79% being singletons. As to time point: week 5, during vaccination. The vaccine gave 300 ug of a 20-mer mutant IDH1 peptide subcutaneously per dose. Their antigens are not known. This specimen consisted of PBMCs, obtained from a glioma patient whose treatment included an IDH1 peptide vaccine. Receptor source: a woman in her forties or fifties with glioma.

This chain joins TRBV13 and TRBJ1-1, with D possibly matching TRBD1 (5 bases). CDR1 is PRHDT, CDR2 FYEKMQ, per germline (reference sequence). V gave up 4 bases and J gave up 5 bases, with 14 bases separating them. The CDR3 totals 14 residues. CDR3 sequence reads: CASSSLHGGTEAFF. Here the CDR3 DNA reads TGTGCCAGCAGCTCCCTACACGGGGGGACTGAAGCTTTCTTT.

The CDR3 here is CASSESGGNTGELFF. As DNA, the CDR3 is TGCGCCAGCAGTGAGTCCGGGGGGAACACCGGGGAGCTGTTTTTT. The chain combines TRBV10-1 with TRBJ2-2; weak D call: TRBD2 (6 bases). Germline values: CDR1 WNHNN, CDR2 SYGVQD (reference sequence). CDR3 length equals 15 residues. The V end was cut by 0 bases, the J end by 1 base, with 6 bases between.

This clone was observed a few times. V is TRBV4-2 and J is TRBJ1-1; no clear D gene. This CDR3 region has 12 residues. Trimming shortened V by 2 bases and J by 7 bases, and 8 bases separated the two germline ends. Germline loops: CDR1 LGHNA, CDR2 YNFKEQ. The DNA for the CDR3 is TGTGCCAGCAGCCAAATCGGGGTTGAAGCTTTCTTT. It yields the protein CASSQIGVEAFF.

The chain uses TRBV10-3 and TRBJ2-1, with 11 positions matching TRBD1. The CDR3 has 17 residues. Trimming at V came to 2 bases and at J to 5 bases, leaving 8 bases not matched to a gene. Looked up from germline, CDR1 is ENHRY and CDR2 is SYGVKD. CDR3 sequence (DNA): TGTGCCATCAGTGAGCGAGGGACAGGGGGGCTAGACAATGAGCAGTTCTTC. Its translation: CAISERGTGGLDNEQFF.

The V gene is TRBV25-1, the J gene TRBJ1-2, with 8 nucleotides matching TRBD1. CDR1 is MGHDK and CDR2 is SYGVNS in the germline V gene. The CDR3 runs 12 residues. J gave up 11 bases and V 1 base, and 3 bases lay outside the gene matches. This chain's CDR3 is CASSEFRTGYTF. The CDR3 DNA reads TGTGCCAGCAGTGAATTTCGGACAGGGTACACCTTC.

CDR3 DNA sequence: TGTGCCAGCAGCTTTGGACAGGCGGGGGCTGAAGCTTTCTTT. Translation gives CASSFGQAGAEAFF. The genes are TRBV11-3 and TRBJ1-1, with TRBD1 identical over 7 bases. After removal of 3 bases from V and 6 bases from J, the junction contained 7 bases not matched to a gene. The germline V gene has CDR1 SGHNT and CDR2 YENEEA. This CDR3 is built from 14 residues.

The chain is built from TRBV6-6 and TRBJ1-1; the D is unclear. The CDR3 sequence is 13 residues long. V lost 2 bases to trimming and J lost 2 bases, with 6 bases between them. The V gene's germline CDR1 is MNHNY and CDR2 SVGAGI (reference sequence). The CDR3 DNA follows: TGTGCCAGCAGTTACCACCTTAACACTGAAGCTTTCTTT. Protein sequence: CASSYHLNTEAFF.

J is TRBJ1-4 and V is TRBV15, with D hard to call. Trimming cost V 0 bases and J 6 bases, with 11 bases left between them. CDR3 length: 15 amino acids. CDR1 and CDR2 (germline): LNHNV, YYDKDF (reference sequence). This CDR3 is CATSRDGRSDEKLFF. The CDR3 nucleotides read TGTGCCACCAGCAGAGATGGACGGTCCGATGAAAAACTGTTTTTT. The complete variable domain, with remaining parts taken from reference TRBV15 and TRBJ1-4, reads DAMVIQNPRYQVTQFGKPVTLSCSQTLNHNVMYWYQQKSSQAPKLLFHYYDKDFNNEADTPDNFQSRRPNTSFCFLDIRSPGLGDTAMYLCATSRDGRSDEKLFFGSGTQLSVL.

The rearrangement links TRBV5-4 to TRBJ2-7, with 11 positions matching TRBD2. The CDR3 runs to 16 residues. Trimming cost V 0 bases and J 4 bases; bases outside gene matches: 6. Germline CDR1 SGHNT, CDR2 YYREEE (reference sequence). The CDR3 region has the DNA TGTGCCAGCAGCTTGGCCGCTAGCGGGGGGATTTACGAGCAGTACTTC. This codes for CASSLAASGGIYEQYF.

The CDR3 region is CASSYTGPGEKLFF. DNA for the CDR3: TGTGCCAGCAGCTATACAGGGCCTGGTGAAAAACTGTTTTTT. The chain is built from TRBV5-4 and TRBJ1-4; tentatively, D is TRBD1 (6 bases). The V gene's germline CDR1 is SGHNT and CDR2 YYREEE (reference sequence). The CDR3 length is 14 residues. Trimming removed 3 bases at V and 7 bases at J, with 13 bases between.

V and J are TRBV4-1 and TRBJ1-6, with D hard to call. CDR1 MGHRA and CDR2 YSYEKL come from the germline V gene. The germline V and J ends were trimmed by 3 bases and 9 bases, with 6 bases remaining between them. This CDR3 contains 12 residues. The CDR3 reads CASSQFFSPLHF. The CDR3 DNA reads as TGCGCCAGCAGCCAGTTTTTTTCACCCCTCCACTTT.

The chain uses TRBV7-8 and TRBJ1-5; a weak D match, TRBD1 (5 bases). CDR3 length: 15 amino acids. V lost 6 bases, J lost 6 bases, and 18 bases lay in between. Germline assignment: CDR1 SGHVS and CDR2 FQNEAQ. In DNA form, the CDR3 reads TGTGCCAGCAGTTCGGCTCCGGGGGTTGTTCAGCCCCAGCATTTT. Its translation is CASSSAPGVVQPQHF.

This rearrangement joins TRBV30 to TRBJ1-5; D may be TRBD1 (6 bases). Germline CDR1 reads GTSNPN; CDR2 reads SVGIG (reference sequence). Trimming cost V 2 bases and J 6 bases, with 11 bases left between them. CDR3 length equals 13 residues. The CDR3 loop reads CAWSRGEPQPQHF. In DNA, the CDR3 is TGTGCCTGGAGTAGGGGGGAACCTCAGCCCCAGCATTTT.

The chain joins TRBV7-2 to TRBJ2-3; 8 positions agree with TRBD2. The CDR3 sequence is 15 residues long. Losses at the gene ends were 5 bases for V and 5 bases for J; bases not matched to a gene: 9. Germline CDR1 is SGHTA and CDR2 is FQGNSA. CDR3 DNA sequence: TGTGCCAGCAGCGTCCAGCGGGGGTCGGGAGATACGCAGTATTTT. Translation: CASSVQRGSGDTQYF.

The chain combines TRBV7-9 with TRBJ1-1; D not resolved. This CDR3 spans 15 amino acids. The ends were cut back, 1 base at V and 5 bases at J, with 14 bases in the middle. Germline assignment: CDR1 SEHNR and CDR2 FQNEAQ (reference sequence). CDR3 nucleotide sequence: TGTGCCAGCAGCTTAGGATTGCTGTTGGGGACTGAAGCTTTCTTT. It specifies CASSLGLLLGTEAFF.

V is TRBV10-2 and J is TRBJ1-6, with D unresolved. CDR3 length: 15 amino acids. Germline CDR1 reads WSHSY; CDR2 reads SAAADI. V lost 5 bases, J lost 7 bases, and 15 bases lay in between. The CDR3 DNA reads as TGCGCCAGCAGTACCTCAACAGTAGGGAATTCACCCCTCCACTTT. Protein: CASSTSTVGNSPLHF.

V is TRBV18 and J is TRBJ1-3; tentative D call: TRBD1 (5 bases). This CDR3 contains 16 residues. Trimming pared 3 bases from V and 4 bases from J, leaving 16 bases between. Germline lookup yields CDR1 KGHSH and CDR2 LQKENI. The CDR3: CASSPDPIRQGNTIYF. As DNA, the CDR3 is TGTGCCAGCTCACCGGACCCCATTCGACAGGGAAACACCATATATTTT.

This sequence joins TRBV7-3 and TRBJ1-1; 8 bases map to TRBD1. The CDR3 runs to 14 residues. The germline V gene encodes CDR1 SGHTA and CDR2 FQGTGA. Trimming at V came to 5 bases and at J to 6 bases, leaving 8 bases not matched to a gene. The CDR3 DNA reads TGTGCCAGCAGCCGGACAGGGCATGGCGCTGAAGCTTTCTTT. Translation gives CASSRTGHGAEAFF.